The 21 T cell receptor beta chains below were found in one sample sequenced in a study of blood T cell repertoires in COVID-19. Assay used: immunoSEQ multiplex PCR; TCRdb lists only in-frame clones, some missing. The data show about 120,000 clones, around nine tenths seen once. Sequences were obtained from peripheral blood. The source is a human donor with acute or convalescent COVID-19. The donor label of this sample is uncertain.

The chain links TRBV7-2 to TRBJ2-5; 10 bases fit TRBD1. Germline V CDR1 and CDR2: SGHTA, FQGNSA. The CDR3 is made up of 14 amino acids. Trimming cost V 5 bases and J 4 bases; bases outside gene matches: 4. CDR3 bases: TGTGCCAGCAGCCCCGACAGGGGGCGAGAGACCCAGTACTTC. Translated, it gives CASSPDRGRETQYF.

This CDR3 reads CASGLTLAGAIDTQYF. CDR3 DNA: TGTGCTAGTGGTTTGACACTAGCGGGAGCGATAGATACGCAGTATTTT. The chain is built from TRBV12-5 and TRBJ2-3; 11 bases fit TRBD2. J gave up 5 bases and V 2 bases, and 6 bases lay outside the gene matches. Per germline, CDR1 LGHNT and CDR2 FRNRAP. The CDR3 totals 16 residues.

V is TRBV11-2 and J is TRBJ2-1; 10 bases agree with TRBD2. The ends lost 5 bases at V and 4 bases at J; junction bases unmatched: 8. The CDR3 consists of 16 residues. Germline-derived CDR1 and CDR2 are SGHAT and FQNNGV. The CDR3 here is CASSGTLAGVYNEQFF. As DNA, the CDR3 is TGTGCCAGCAGCGGAACGCTAGCGGGAGTTTACAATGAGCAGTTCTTC. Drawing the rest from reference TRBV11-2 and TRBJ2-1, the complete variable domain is EAGVAQSPRYKIIEKRQSVAFWCNPISGHATLYWYQQILGQGPKLLIQFQNNGVVDDSQLPKDRFSAERLKGVDSTLKIQPAKLEDSAVYLCASSGTLAGVYNEQFFGPGTRLTVL.

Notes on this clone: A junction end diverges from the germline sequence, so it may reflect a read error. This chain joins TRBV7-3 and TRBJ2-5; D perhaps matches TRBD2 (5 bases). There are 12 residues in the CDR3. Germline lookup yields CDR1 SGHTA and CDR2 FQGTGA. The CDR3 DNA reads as TGTGCCAGCAGCCGAAGCGCCGGACTCCTACACTTC. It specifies CASSRSAGLLHF.

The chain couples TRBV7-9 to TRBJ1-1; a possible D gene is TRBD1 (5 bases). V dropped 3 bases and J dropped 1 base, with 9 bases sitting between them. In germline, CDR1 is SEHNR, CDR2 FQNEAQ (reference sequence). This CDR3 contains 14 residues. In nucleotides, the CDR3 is TGTGCCAGCAGCTTGTTGGGGGGGAACACTGAAGCTTTCTTT. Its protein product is CASSLLGGNTEAFF. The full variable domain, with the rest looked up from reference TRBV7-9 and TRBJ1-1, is DTGVSQNPRHKITKRGQNVTFRCDPISEHNRLYWYRQTLGQGPEFLTYFQNEAQLEKSRLLSDRFSAERPKGSFSTLEIQRTEQGDSAMYLCASSLLGGNTEAFFGQGTRLTVV.

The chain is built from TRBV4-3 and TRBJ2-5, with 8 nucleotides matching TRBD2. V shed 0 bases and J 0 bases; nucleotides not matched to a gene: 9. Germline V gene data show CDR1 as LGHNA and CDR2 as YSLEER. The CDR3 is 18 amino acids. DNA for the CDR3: TGCGCCAGCAGCCAAGATCCTCCGGGCGGGGGGTACCAAGAGACCCAGTACTTC. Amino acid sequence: CASSQDPPGGGYQETQYF.

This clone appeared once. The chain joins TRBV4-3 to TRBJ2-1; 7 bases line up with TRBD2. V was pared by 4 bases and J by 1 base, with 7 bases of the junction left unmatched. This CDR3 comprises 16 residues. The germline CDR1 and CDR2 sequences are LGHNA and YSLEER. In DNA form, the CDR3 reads TGCGCCAGCAGCCCGGGACTAACAAGGTCCTACAATGAGCAGTTCTTC. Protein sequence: CASSPGLTRSYNEQFF.

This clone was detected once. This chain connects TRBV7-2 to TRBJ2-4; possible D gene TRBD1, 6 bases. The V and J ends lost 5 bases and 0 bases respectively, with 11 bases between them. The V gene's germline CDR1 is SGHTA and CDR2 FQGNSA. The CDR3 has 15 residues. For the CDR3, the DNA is TGTGCCAGCAGCCGGACAGACCTAGCCAAAAACATTCAGTACTTC. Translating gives CASSRTDLAKNIQYF.

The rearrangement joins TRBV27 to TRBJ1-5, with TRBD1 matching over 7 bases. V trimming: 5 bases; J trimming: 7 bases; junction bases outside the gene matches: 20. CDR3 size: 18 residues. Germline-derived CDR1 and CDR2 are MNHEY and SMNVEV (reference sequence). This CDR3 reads CASSPTRDSIPLAQPQHF. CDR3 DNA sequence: TGTGCCAGCAGTCCAACCCGGGACAGTATACCTCTAGCGCAGCCCCAGCATTTT.

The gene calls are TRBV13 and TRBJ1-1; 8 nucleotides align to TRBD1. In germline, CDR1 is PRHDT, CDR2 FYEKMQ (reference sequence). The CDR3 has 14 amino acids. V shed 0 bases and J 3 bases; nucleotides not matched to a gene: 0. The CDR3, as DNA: TGTGCCAGCAGCTTAGGACAGGGGGACACTGAAGCTTTCTTT. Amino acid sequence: CASSLGQGDTEAFF.

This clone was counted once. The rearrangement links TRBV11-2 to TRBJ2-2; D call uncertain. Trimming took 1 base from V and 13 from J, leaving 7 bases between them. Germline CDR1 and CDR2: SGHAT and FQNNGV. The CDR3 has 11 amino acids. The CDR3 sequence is CASSLGVRLFF. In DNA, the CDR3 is TGTGCCAGCAGCTTAGGCGTAAGGCTGTTTTTT.

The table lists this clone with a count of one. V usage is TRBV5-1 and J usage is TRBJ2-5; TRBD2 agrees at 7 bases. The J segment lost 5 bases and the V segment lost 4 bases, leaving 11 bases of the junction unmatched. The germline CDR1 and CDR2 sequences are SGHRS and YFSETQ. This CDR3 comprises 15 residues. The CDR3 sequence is CASSTAGRGGETQYF. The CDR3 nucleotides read TGCGCCAGCAGCACGGCAGGGAGGGGTGGGGAGACCCAGTACTTC.

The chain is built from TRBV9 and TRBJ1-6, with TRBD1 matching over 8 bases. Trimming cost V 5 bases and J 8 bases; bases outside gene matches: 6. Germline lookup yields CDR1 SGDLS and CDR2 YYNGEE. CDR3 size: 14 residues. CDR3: CASSWGQEYSPLHF. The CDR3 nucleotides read TGTGCCAGCAGTTGGGGACAGGAGTATTCACCCCTCCACTTT.

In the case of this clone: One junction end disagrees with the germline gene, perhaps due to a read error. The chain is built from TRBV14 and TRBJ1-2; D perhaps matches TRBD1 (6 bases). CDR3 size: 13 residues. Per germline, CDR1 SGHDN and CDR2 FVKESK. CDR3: CASSQTPQGRNLF. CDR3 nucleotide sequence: TGTGCCAGCAGCCAAACTCCACAGGGACGGAACCTCTTC. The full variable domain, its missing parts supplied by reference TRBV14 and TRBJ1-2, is EAGVTQFPSHSVIEKGQTVTLRCDPISGHDNLYWYRRVMGKEIKFLLHFVKESKQDESGMPNNRFLAERTGGTYSTLKVQPAELEDSGVYFCASSQTPQGRNLFGSGTRLTVV.

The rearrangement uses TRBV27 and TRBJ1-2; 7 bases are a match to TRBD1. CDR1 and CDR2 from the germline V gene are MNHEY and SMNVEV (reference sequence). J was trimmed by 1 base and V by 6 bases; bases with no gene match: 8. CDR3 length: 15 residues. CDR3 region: CASRAGTDSNYGYTF. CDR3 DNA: TGTGCCAGCAGAGCCGGGACAGACAGTAACTATGGCTACACCTTC.

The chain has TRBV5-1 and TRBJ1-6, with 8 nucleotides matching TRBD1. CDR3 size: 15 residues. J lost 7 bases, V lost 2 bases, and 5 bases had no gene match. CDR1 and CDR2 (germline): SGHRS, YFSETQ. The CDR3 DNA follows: TGCGCCAGCAGCTTCGGACAGGGTCTCAATTCACCCCTCCACTTT. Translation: CASSFGQGLNSPLHF.

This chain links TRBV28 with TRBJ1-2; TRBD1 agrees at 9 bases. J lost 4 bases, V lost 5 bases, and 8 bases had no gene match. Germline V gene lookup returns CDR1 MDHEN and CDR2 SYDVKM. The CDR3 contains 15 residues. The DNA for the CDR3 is TGTGCCAGCAGTCCCGATTCGACAGGGGGCTATGGCTACACCTTC. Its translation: CASSPDSTGGYGYTF.

The DNA of the CDR3 is TGCAGCGCCATGGTGGGACAGGGGTACGGGACCCAGTACTTC. This sequence encodes CSAMVGQGYGTQYF. This chain links TRBV29-1 with TRBJ2-5; 10 positions match TRBD1. The CDR3 runs to 14 residues. The germline gives CDR1 SQVTM, CDR2 ANQGSEA. The V segment lost 7 bases and the J segment 7 bases; nucleotides outside the gene matches: 12.

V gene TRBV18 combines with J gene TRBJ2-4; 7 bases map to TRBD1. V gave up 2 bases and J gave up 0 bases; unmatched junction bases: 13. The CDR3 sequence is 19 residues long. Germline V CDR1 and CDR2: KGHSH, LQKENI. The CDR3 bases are TGTGCCAGCTCACCAAATACGACAGGGTTGGGAGAAGCCAAAAACATTCAGTACTTC. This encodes CASSPNTTGLGEAKNIQYF.

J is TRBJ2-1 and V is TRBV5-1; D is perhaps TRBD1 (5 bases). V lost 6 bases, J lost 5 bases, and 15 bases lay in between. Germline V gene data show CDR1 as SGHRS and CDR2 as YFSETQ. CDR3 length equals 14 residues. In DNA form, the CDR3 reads TGCGCCAGCACCACGGGCGGACAAAACAATGAGCAGTTCTTC. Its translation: CASTTGGQNNEQFF. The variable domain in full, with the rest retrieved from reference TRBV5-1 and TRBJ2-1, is KAGVTQTPRYLIKTRGQQVTLSCSPISGHRSVSWYQQTPGQGLQFLFEYFSETQRNKGNFPGRFSGRQFSNSRSEMNVSTLELGDSALYLCASTTGGQNNEQFFGPGTRLTVL.

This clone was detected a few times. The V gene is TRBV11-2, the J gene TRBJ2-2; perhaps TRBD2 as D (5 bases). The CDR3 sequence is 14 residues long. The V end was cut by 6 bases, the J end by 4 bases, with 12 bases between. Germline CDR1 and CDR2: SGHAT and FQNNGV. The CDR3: CASRPTSATGELFF. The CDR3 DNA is TGTGCCAGCAGACCAACTAGTGCCACCGGGGAGCTGTTTTTT.